This passage covers 9 T cell receptor beta chains from one sample sequenced in a study of blood T cell repertoires in COVID-19. This table comes from immunoSEQ multiplex PCR, and its TCRdb copy is limited to in-frame clones, with some not included. The sample has 250,000 to 300,000 clones; 85% to 90% are singletons. What was sequenced was PBMCs or T cells enriched from blood (not recorded which). The receptor source for this set is a woman aged 55-75 years in a cohort exposed to, infected with or recovered from COVID-19 (not recorded which).

The chain joins TRBV2 to TRBJ2-7; TRBD1 aligns across 7 bases. There are 15 residues in the CDR3. Germline CDR1 is SNHLY and CDR2 is FYNNEI. The ends lost 6 bases at V and 3 bases at J; junction bases unmatched: 11. CDR3 DNA: TGTGCCAGCAGGGGCCGACAGGGTTTCCTCTACGAGCAGTACTTC. Translated: CASRGRQGFLYEQYF.

V is TRBV27 and J is TRBJ1-5; TRBD1 might be the D (6 bases). CDR1 and CDR2 from the germline V gene are MNHEY and SMNVEV (reference sequence). The CDR3 runs to 14 residues. V was trimmed by 5 bases and J by 4 bases, leaving 12 bases between them. The chain's CDR3 is CASSLGQKNQPQHF. CDR3 DNA sequence: TGTGCCAGCAGTCTCGGACAGAAAAATCAGCCCCAGCATTTT.

The gene calls are TRBV6-4 and TRBJ1-3; the D gene is possibly TRBD1 (6 bases). V gave up 4 bases and J gave up 4 bases, with 23 bases separating them. Germline V gene sequence: CDR1 MRHNA, CDR2 SNTAGT. The CDR3 spans 18 residues. The CDR3 region has the DNA TGTGCCAGCAGTGCCCCCGCCCCGGACAGAGGAGGAGGAAACACCATATATTTT. Encoded protein: CASSAPAPDRGGGNTIYF.

This chain joins TRBV19 and TRBJ1-1; D call uncertain. The CDR3 is 12 amino acids. V was pared by 6 bases and J by 4 bases, with 9 bases between. Germline V CDR1 and CDR2: LNHDA, SQIVND (reference sequence). The CDR3 region is CASRLGGTEAFF. CDR3 in DNA: TGTGCCAGTAGGCTGGGAGGCACTGAAGCTTTCTTT.

V usage is TRBV18 and J usage is TRBJ2-7; 7 bases fit TRBD2. The CDR3 is 13 residues long. With V trimmed by 6 bases and J by 0 bases, 2 bases remained unmatched. The germline CDR1 and CDR2 sequences are KGHSH and LQKENI. DNA for the CDR3: TGTGCCAGCTCGCGGGAGAACTCCTACGAGCAGTACTTC. It is translated as CASSRENSYEQYF.

The J gene is TRBJ2-7, the V gene TRBV6-5; D call uncertain. This CDR3 spans 15 amino acids. The germline gives CDR1 MNHEY, CDR2 SVGAGI. Trimming cost V 2 bases and J 5 bases, with 16 bases left between them. CDR3 sequence (DNA): TGTGCCAGCAGTTACGAAACGCTAGTTGGCCACGAGCAGTACTTC. As protein: CASSYETLVGHEQYF.

This rearrangement joins TRBV2 to TRBJ2-1; 9 bases agree with TRBD2. Germline assignment: CDR1 SNHLY and CDR2 FYNNEI. V trimming: 5 bases; J trimming: 14 bases; junction bases outside the gene matches: 16. This CDR3 is 15 amino acids long. DNA for the CDR3: TGTGCCAGCAGTAGCACTAGCGGGTGGGAGGGTAAGAAGTTCTTC. Translating gives CASSSTSGWEGKKFF.

The chain is built from TRBV3-1 (or the pseudogene TRBV3-2) and TRBJ2-3, with 7 bases that match TRBD1. CDR1 and CDR2 (germline): LGHDT, YNNKEL (reference sequence). The CDR3 has 14 amino acids. Trimming took 4 bases from V and 6 from J; bases not matched to a gene: 7. CDR3: CASSPQTGWDTQYF. CDR3 bases: TGTGCCAGCAGCCCGCAGACAGGGTGGGATACGCAGTATTTT.

The V and J genes are TRBV28 and TRBJ2-1, with D maybe TRBD1 (5 bases). The V gene's germline CDR1 is MDHEN and CDR2 SYDVKM. CDR3 length: 14 residues. Between the trimmed V and J ends, which lost 3 bases and 6 bases, there was a span of 12 bases. The CDR3 region is CASSFGLTVNEQFF. In DNA form, the CDR3 reads TGTGCCAGCAGTTTCGGGCTGACAGTCAATGAGCAGTTCTTC. The variable domain in full, completed from reference TRBV28 and TRBJ2-1, reads DVKVTQSSRYLVKRTGEKVFLECVQDMDHENMFWYRQDPGLGLRLIYFSYDVKMKEKGDIPEGYSVSREKKERFSLILESASTNQTSMYLCASSFGLTVNEQFFGPGTRLTVL.